This TCR beta chain was obtained from a study of shared clonotypes between healthy human individuals. Broader study findings: Shared clonotypes: 4.5% to 6% naive CD4, around 3.5% naive CD8, less than 2.5% memory CD4, 0.4% to 0.45% memory CD8.

Germline V gene sequence: CDR1 SGDLS, CDR2 YYNGEE. This CDR3 has 16 residues. V was shortened by 0 bases and J by 4 bases, with 14 bases between the two germline ends. With regard to this clone: Its antigen is unknown.

Naive CD8 cells, CD45RO-negative and positively selected for CCR7, excluded terminally differentiated effector memory CD45RA+ cells. The data were produced by immunoSEQ multiplex PCR, yet TCRdb's version contains in-frame clones alone and is incomplete. Of hundreds of thousands of clones in the sample, roughly 96% were seen once. Sequencing was performed on naive CD8+ T cells sorted from blood. The sequence was obtained from a woman aged 25 to 45 in good health. The V call is TRBV9, the J call TRBJ2-1, with a weak D call TRBD2 (5 bases). CDR3 sequence reads: CASSVDPGTAYNEQFF. The CDR3 DNA follows: TGTGCCAGCAGCGTAGATCCGGGAACGGCTTACAATGAGCAGTTCTTC.